Reported below is one TCR beta chain. Its antigen is still unknown. Per-base qualities were not stored, and no clone one base away is much larger. This entry comes from a study of blood T cell repertoires in COVID-19 (dated by TCRdb to the early 2020s). The study in broad terms: Samples covering the acute and convalescent phases of COVID-19 were provided by collaborators in the United States, Italy and Spain. The repertoires were released in a freely available public database intended as a resource for research on the immune response to SARS-CoV-2. HLA class I and class II types, where available, came from metadata supplied by the sample provider rather than from assay-based typing. Subjects who had been exposed to COVID-19, were actively infected with it, or had recovered from it provided the deeply sampled blood TCRbeta repertoires that made up the dataset. The samples were drawn from the first 160 participants of the ongoing ImmuneRACE study and from roughly 1,300 subjects provided by 6 global collaborators. The material from the prospective study consisted of cDNA or gDNA derived from T cells, B-cell-depleted T cells, or PBMCs. A de-identified subject ID, COVID-19 status, age in years and sex were almost always included in the sample metadata. General study outcomes and caveats: How much clinical and demographic metadata was included differed by source and by participant, and the metadata was provided uncurated.

TCRbeta CDR3 regions were amplified from genomic DNA using the immunoSEQ Assay, a bias-controlled multiplex PCR. Concerning the study's data processing: The number of nucleated cells in each sample was estimated by amplification of reference gene primers within the assay. To quantify the absolute abundance of each unique TCRbeta CDR3 rearrangement, sequence reads were collapsed and filtered. Productive Simpson clonality was computed per sample as the square root of Simpson's diversity index over productive rearrangements. Held by TCRdb, this immuneACCESS table contains in-frame sequences only and omits some clones. Under half of the omission traces to an unresolved V gene where checked; the cause of the rest is unknown. V and J calls plus clone size are reproduced from that table; the DNA served to infer D and trimming. The sample includes around 40,000 clones, with 92% observed a single time. The top ten constitute around 13% of the sample.

Whole blood was collected in K2EDTA tubes by collaborating institutions according to the institutions' own protocols. For TCRbeta analysis, collaborators shipped samples as frozen whole blood, isolated PBMCs, or DNA extracted from either of those sample types. Unmatched junction bases come to 10, with V trimmed by 6 bases and J by 4 bases. The CDR3 contains 16 residues, cysteine and phenylalanine counted. Only the CDR3 DNA is retained, 48 bases long and in frame from the first base. Taken from the germline V gene (reference sequence), the CDR1 and CDR2 loops are SEHNR and FQNEAQ. This clonotype was sampled from a human donor in a cohort sampled during active COVID-19. The chain couples TRBV7-9 to TRBJ2-2, with 8 bases in between that match TRBD1. Sample: peripheral blood. The CDR3 protein is CASRLPRDRITGELFF. The bases are TGTGCCAGCAGACTCCCCCGGGACAGGATCACCGGGGAGCTGTTTTTT.